In this sample, the clone carrying this TCR beta chain turned up once. As yet, its antigen is unknown. Genomic DNA from each subset was divided evenly over several immunoSEQ plates. Generated by immunoSEQ multiplex PCR, the TCRdb table keeps only in-frame clones and is missing some. The sample yields about 1,800,000 clones, about 95% seen once. This record comes from a study of shared clonotypes between healthy human individuals. In the study overall: Three CD4 naive, three CD4 memory, two CD8 naive and one CD8 memory plate were used per donor. Overall study findings and caveats: The study generally estimated greater richness for naive than memory subsets.

Trimming left V 6 bases short and J 0 bases short, with 8 bases between. This CDR3 has 13 residues. Germline-derived CDR1 and CDR2 are MRHNA and SNTAGT. Naive CD8 cells lacked CD45RO, underwent positive selection for CCR7 and left out terminally differentiated effector memory CD45RA+ cells. This clonotype originated in a young man in good health. The chain is built from TRBV6-4 and TRBJ1-1; TRBD1 might be the D (5 bases). Sequenced: naive CD8+ T cells sorted from blood. The CDR3 region has the DNA TGTGCCAGCAGGGACACCGTGAACACTGAAGCTTTCTTT. Its protein product is CASRDTVNTEAFF.